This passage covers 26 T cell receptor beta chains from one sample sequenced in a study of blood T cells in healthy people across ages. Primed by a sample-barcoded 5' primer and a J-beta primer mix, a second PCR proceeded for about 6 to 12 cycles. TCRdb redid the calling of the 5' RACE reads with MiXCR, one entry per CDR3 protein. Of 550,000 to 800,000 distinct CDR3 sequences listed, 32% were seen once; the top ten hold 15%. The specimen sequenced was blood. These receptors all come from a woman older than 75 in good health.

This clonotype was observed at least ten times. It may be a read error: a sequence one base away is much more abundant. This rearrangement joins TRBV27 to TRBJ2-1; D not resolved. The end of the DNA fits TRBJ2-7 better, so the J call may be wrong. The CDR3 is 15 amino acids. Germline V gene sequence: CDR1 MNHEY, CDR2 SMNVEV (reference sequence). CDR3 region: CASSLDGFSYNEQYF. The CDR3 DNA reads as TGTGCCAGCAGTTTAGATGGTTTCTCCTACAATGAGCAGTACTTC.

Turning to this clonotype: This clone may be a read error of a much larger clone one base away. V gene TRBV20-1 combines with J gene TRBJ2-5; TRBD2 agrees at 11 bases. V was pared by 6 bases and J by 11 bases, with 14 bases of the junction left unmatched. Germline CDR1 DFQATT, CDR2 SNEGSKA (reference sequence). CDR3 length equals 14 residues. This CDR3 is CSAQGTSGYNEQYF. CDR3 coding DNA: TGCAGTGCCCAAGGGACTAGCGGTTACAATGAGCAGTACTTC.

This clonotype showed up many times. The chain's CDR3 is CSAAPLAGEQFF. Written as DNA, the CDR3 is TGCAGTGCTGCGCCGCTAGCGGGTGAGCAGTTCTTC. V gene TRBV20-1 combines with J gene TRBJ2-1; TRBD2 agrees at 8 bases. The CDR3 has 12 amino acids. Per the germline V gene, CDR1 is DFQATT and CDR2 is SNEGSKA (reference sequence). V was pared by 5 bases and J by 9 bases, with 6 bases of the junction left unmatched.

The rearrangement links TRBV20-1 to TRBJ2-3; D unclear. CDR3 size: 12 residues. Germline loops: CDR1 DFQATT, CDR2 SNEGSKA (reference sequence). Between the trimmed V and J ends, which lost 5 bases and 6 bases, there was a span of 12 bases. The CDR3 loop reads CSAGDLRDTQYF. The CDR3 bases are TGCAGTGCTGGCGACCTCCGGGATACGCAGTATTTT.

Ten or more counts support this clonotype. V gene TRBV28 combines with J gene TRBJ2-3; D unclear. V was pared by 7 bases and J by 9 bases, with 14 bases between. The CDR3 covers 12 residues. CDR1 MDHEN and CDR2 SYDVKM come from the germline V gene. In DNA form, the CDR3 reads TGTGCCAGCACTACCCTACTGGGGACGCAGTATTTT. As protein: CASTTLLGTQYF.

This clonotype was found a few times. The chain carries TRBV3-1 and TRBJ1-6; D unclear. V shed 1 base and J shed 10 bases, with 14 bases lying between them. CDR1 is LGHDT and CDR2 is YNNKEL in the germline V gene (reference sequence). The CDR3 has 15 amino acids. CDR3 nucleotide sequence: TGTGCCAGCAGCCAAGGGCCGGGGATAGGGTCACCCCTCCACTTT. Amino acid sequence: CASSQGPGIGSPLHF. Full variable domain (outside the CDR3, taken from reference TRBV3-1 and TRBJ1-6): DTAVSQTPKYLVTQMGNDKSIKCEQNLGHDTMYWYKQDSKKFLKIMFSYNNKELIINETVPNRFSPKSPDKAHLNLHINSLELGDSAVYFCASSQGPGIGSPLHFGNGTRLTVT.

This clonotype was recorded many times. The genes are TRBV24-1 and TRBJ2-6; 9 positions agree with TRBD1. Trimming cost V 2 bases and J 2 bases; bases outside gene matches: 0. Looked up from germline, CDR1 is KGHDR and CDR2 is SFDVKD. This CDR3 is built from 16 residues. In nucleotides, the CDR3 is TGTGCCACCAGTGATTGGACAGGGGCTGGGGCCAACGTCCTGACTTTC. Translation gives CATSDWTGAGANVLTF.

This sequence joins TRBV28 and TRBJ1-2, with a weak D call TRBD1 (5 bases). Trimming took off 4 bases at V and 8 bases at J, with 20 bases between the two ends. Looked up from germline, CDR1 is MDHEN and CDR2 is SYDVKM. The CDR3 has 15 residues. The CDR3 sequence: CASSSSAGSGQGYTF. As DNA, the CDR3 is TGTGCCAGCAGTTCATCGGCAGGGTCCGGGCAGGGCTACACCTTC.

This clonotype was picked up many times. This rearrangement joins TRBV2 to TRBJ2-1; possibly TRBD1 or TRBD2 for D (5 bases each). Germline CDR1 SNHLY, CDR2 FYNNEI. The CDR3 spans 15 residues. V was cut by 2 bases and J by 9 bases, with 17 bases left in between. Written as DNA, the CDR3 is TGTGCCAGCAGTGAAATGGGGCGAGGGGACGTTGAGCAGTTCTTC. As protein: CASSEMGRGDVEQFF. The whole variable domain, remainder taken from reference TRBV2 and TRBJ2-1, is EPEVTQTPSHQVTQMGQEVILRCVPISNHLYFYWYRQILGQKVEFLVSFYNNEISEKSEIFDDQFSVERPDGSNFTLKIRSTKLEDSAMYFCASSEMGRGDVEQFFGPGTRLTVL.

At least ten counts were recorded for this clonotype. In DNA form, the CDR3 reads TGTGCCAGCAGTTCTCGGACTAGCGGGGGTCCCTACAATGAGCAGTTCTTC. Translated, it gives CASSSRTSGGPYNEQFF. The gene calls are TRBV28 and TRBJ2-1; 13 bases align to TRBD2. The CDR3 consists of 17 residues. J lost 2 bases, V lost 4 bases, and 5 bases had no gene match. Germline V CDR1 and CDR2: MDHEN, SYDVKM.

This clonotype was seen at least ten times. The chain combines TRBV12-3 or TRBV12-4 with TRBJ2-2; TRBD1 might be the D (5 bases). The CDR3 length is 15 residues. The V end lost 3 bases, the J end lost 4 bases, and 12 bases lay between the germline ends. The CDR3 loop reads CASSFRQRPTGELFF. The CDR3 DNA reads TGTGCCAGCAGTTTCCGACAGAGACCCACCGGGGAGCTGTTTTTT.

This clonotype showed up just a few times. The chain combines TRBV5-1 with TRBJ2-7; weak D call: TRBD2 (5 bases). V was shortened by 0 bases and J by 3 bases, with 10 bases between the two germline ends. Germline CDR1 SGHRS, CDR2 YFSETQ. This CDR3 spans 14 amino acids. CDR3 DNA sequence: TGCGCCAGCAGCTTGGAAGGACGGGACTACGAGCAGTACTTC. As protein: CASSLEGRDYEQYF.

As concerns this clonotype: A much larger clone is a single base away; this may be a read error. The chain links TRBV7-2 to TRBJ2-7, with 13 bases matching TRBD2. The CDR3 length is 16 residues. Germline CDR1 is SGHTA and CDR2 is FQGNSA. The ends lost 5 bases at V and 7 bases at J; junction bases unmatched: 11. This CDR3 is CASSITSGGAFNEQYF. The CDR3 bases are TGTGCCAGCAGCATCACTAGCGGGGGGGCCTTCAATGAGCAGTACTTC. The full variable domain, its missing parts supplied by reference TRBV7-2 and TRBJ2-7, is GAGVSQSPSNKVTEKGKDVELRCDPISGHTALYWYRQSLGQGLEFLIYFQGNSAPDKSGLPSDRFSAERTGGSVSTLTIQRTQQEDSAVYLCASSITSGGAFNEQYFGPGTRLTVT.

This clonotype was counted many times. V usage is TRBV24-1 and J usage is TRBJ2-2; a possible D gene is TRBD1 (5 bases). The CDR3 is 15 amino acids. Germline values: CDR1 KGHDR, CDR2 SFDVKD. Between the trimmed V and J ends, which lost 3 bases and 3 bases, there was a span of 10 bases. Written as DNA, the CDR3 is TGTGCCACCAGTGATCCCAGGGAATACACCGGGGAGCTGTTTTTT. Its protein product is CATSDPREYTGELFF.

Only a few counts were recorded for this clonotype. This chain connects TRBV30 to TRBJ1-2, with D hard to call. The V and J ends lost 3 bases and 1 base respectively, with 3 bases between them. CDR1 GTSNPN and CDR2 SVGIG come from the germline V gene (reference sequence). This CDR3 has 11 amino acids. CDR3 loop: CAWSSNYGYTF. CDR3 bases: TGTGCCTGGAGCAGTAACTATGGCTACACCTTC.

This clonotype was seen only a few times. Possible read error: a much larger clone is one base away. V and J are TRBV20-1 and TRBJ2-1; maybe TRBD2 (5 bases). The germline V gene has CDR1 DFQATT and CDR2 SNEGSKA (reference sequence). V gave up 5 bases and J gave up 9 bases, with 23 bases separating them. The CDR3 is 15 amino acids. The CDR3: CSAGGGLTNNSEQFF. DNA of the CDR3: TGCAGTGCTGGCGGCGGGCTCACTAACAACAGTGAGCAGTTCTTC.

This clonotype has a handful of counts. The CDR3 spells CASSVTGTNQPQHF. The CDR3 DNA follows: TGTGCCAGCAGTGTAACAGGGACGAATCAGCCCCAGCATTTT. The J gene is TRBJ1-5, the V gene TRBV28; a weak D match, TRBD1 (6 bases). The germline V gene has CDR1 MDHEN and CDR2 SYDVKM. The V end was cut by 5 bases, the J end by 4 bases, with 12 bases between. The CDR3 loop spans 14 amino acids.

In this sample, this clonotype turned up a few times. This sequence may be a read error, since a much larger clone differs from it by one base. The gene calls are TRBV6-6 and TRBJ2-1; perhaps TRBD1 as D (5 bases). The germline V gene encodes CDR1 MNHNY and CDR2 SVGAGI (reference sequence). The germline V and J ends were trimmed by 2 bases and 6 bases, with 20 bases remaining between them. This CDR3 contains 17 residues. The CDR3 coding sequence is TGTGCCAGCAGTTACGAATCCAGGACACTGCCTTCCAATGAGCAGTTCTTC. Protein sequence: CASSYESRTLPSNEQFF.

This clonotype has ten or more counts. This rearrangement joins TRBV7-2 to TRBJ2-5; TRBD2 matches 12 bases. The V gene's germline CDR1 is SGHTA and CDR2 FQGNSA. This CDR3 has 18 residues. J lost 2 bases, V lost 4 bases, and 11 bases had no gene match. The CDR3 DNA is TGTGCCAGCAGCTCACCTAGCGGGGGGGCCGGATGGCAAGAGACCCAGTACTTC. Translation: CASSSPSGGAGWQETQYF.

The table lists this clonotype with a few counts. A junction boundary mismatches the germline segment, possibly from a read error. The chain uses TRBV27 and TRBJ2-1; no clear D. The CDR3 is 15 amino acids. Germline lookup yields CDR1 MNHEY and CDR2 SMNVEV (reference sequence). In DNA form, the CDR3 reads TGTGCCATCAAGGCAAATGGGCTTGTAACAAATGAGCAGGTCTTC. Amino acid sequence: CAIKANGLVTNEQVF.

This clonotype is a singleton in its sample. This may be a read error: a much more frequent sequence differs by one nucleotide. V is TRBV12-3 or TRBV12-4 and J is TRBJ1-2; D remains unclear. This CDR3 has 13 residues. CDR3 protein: CASSLVQFYGYNF. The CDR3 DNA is TGTGCCAGCAGTTTAGTTCAGTTCTATGGCTACAACTTC.

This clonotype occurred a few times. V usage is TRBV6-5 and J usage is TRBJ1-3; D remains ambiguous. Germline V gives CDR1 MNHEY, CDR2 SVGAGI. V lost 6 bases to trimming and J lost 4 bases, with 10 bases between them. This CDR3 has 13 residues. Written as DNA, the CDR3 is TGTGCCAGCAGCCAATTAGTGGGAAACACCATATATTTT. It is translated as CASSQLVGNTIYF.

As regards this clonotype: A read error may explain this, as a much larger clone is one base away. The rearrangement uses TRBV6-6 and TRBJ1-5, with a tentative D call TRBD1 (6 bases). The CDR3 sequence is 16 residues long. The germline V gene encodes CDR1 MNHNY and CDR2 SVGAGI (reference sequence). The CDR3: CASNYSEGVGNQPQHF. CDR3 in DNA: TGTGCCAGCAATTACTCGGAGGGGGTGGGCAATCAGCCCCAGCATTTT.

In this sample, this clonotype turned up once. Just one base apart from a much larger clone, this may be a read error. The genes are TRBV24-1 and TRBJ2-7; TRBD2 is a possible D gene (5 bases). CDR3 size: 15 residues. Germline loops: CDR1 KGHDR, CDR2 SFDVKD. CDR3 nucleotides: TGTGCCACCAGTGATTTTCAGGCCGGGGTCTACAAGCAGTACTTC. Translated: CATSDFQAGVYKQYF.

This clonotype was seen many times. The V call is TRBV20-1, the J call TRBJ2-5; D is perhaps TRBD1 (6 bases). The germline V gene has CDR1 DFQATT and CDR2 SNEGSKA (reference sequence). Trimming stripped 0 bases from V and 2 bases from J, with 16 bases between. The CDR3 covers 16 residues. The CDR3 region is CSARDPRQATQETQYF. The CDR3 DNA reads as TGCAGTGCTAGAGACCCCCGACAGGCGACTCAAGAGACCCAGTACTTC.

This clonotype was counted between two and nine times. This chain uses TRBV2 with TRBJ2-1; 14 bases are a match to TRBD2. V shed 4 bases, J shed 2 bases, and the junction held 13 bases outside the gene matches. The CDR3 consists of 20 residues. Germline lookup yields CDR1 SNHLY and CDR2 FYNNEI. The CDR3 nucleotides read TGTGCCAGCAGTGGTTGGGGGACTAGCGGGGGCCAAGGGACCTACAATGAGCAGTTCTTC. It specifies CASSGWGTSGGQGTYNEQFF.